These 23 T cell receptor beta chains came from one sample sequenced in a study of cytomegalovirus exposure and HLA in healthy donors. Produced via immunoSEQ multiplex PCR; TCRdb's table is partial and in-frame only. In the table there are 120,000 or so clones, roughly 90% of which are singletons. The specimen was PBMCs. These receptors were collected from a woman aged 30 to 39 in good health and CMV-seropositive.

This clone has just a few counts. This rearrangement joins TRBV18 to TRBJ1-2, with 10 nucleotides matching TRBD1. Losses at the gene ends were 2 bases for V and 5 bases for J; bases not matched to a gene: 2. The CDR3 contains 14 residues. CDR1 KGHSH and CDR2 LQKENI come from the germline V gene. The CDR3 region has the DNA TGTGCCAGCTCACCATCGGGACAGGGGTATGGCTACACCTTC. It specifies CASSPSGQGYGYTF.

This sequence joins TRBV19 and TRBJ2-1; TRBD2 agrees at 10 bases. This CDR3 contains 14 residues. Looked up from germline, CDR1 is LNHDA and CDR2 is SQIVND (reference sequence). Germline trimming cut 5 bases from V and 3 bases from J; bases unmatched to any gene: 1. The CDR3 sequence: CASSASGGYNEQFF. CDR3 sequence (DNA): TGTGCCAGTAGTGCTAGCGGGGGCTACAATGAGCAGTTCTTC. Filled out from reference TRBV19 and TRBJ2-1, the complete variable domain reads DGGITQSPKYLFRKEGQNVTLSCEQNLNHDAMYWYRQDPGQGLRLIYYSQIVNDFQKGDIAEGYSVSREKKESFPLTVTSAQKNPTAFYLCASSASGGYNEQFFGPGTRLTVL.

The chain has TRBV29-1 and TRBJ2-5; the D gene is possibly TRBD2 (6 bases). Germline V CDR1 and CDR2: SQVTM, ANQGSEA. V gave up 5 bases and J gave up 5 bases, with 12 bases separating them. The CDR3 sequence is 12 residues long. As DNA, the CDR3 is TGCAGCGTTACTGGCGGGGTCGAGACCCAGTACTTC. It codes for CSVTGGVETQYF.

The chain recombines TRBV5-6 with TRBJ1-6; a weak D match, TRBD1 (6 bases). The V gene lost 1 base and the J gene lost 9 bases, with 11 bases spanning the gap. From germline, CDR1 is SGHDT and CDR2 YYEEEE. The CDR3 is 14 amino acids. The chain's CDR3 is CASSLTGSSSPLHF. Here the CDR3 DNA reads TGTGCCAGCAGCTTGACAGGGAGTAGTTCACCCCTCCACTTT.

The CDR3 reads CASGPDRGRTGELFF. The CDR3 bases are TGTGCCAGCGGCCCGGACAGGGGGCGCACCGGGGAGCTGTTTTTT. V gene TRBV27 combines with J gene TRBJ2-2, with 11 nucleotides matching TRBD1. CDR3 length equals 15 residues. V lost 8 bases, J lost 4 bases, and 6 bases stayed unmatched. Germline CDR1 and CDR2: MNHEY and SMNVEV (reference sequence).

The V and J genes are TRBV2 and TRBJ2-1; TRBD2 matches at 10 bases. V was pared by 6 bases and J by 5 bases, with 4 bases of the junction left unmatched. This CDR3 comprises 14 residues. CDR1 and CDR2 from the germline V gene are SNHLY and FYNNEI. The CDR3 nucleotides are TGTGCCAGCAGAAAGCGGGGGGGCAACAATGAGCAGTTCTTC. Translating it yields CASRKRGGNNEQFF.

CDR3 in amino acids: CASRSAGGYTGELFF. As DNA, the CDR3 is TGCGCCAGCAGGTCAGCGGGAGGATACACCGGGGAGCTGTTTTTT. This chain uses TRBV10-2 with TRBJ2-2; 9 nucleotides align to TRBD2. V was pared by 6 bases and J by 3 bases, with 5 bases of the junction left unmatched. CDR3 length: 15 residues. Germline lookup yields CDR1 WSHSY and CDR2 SAAADI.

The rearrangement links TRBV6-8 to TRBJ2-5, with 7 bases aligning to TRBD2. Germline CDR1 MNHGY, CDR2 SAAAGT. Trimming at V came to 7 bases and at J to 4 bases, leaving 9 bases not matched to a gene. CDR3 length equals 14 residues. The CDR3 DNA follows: TGTGCCAGCACCTATTGGGGGGGGAGAGAGACCCAGTACTTC. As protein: CASTYWGGRETQYF.

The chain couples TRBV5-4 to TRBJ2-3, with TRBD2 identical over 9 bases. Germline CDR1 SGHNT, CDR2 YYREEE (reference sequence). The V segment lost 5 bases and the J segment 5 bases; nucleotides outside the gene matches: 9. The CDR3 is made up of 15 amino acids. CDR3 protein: CASSREGGGEDTQYF. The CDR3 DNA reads TGTGCCAGCAGTAGAGAAGGCGGGGGGGAAGATACGCAGTATTTT.

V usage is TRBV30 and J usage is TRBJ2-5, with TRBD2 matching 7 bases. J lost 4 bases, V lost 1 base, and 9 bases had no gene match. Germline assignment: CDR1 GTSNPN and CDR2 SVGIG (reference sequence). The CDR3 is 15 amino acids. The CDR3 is CAWSGPRLAAETQYF. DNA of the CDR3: TGTGCCTGGAGTGGGCCTCGGCTAGCGGCAGAGACCCAGTACTTC.

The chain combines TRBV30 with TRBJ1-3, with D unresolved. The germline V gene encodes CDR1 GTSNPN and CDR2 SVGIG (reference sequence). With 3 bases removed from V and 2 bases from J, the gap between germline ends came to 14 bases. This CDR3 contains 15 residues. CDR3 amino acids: CAWSVGGQAGNTIYF. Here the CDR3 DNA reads TGTGCCTGGAGCGTAGGCGGGCAAGCTGGAAACACCATATATTTT.

The CDR3 sequence: CASSKQGFTGELFF. In nucleotides, the CDR3 is TGTGCCAGCAGTAAACAGGGGTTTACCGGGGAGCTGTTTTTT. V usage is TRBV6-5 and J usage is TRBJ2-2, with TRBD1 matching over 7 bases. V shed 5 bases and J 5 bases; nucleotides not matched to a gene: 5. The CDR3 is made up of 14 amino acids. Germline CDR1 reads MNHEY; CDR2 reads SVGAGI.

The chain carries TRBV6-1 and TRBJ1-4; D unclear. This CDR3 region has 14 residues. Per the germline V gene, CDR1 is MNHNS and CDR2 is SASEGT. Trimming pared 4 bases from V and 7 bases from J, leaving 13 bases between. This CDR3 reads CASSVSHSSEKLFF. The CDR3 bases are TGTGCCAGCAGTGTTAGCCACTCGAGTGAAAAACTGTTTTTT.

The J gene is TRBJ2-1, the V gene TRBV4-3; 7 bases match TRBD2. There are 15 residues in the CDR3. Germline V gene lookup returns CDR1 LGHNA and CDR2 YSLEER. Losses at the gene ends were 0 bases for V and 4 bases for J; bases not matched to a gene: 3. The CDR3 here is CASSQEIAGYNEQFF. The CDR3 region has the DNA TGCGCCAGCAGCCAAGAAATAGCGGGTTACAATGAGCAGTTCTTC.

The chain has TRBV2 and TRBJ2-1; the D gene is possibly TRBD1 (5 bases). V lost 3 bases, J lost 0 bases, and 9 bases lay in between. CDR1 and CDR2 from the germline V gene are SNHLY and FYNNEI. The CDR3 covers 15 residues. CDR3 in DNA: TGTGCCAGCAGTGATGACAGAGGCTCCTACAATGAGCAGTTCTTC. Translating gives CASSDDRGSYNEQFF.

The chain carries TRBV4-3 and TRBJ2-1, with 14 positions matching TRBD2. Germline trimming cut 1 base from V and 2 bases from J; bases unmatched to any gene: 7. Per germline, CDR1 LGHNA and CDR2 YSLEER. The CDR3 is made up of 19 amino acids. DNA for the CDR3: TGCGCCAGCAGCCAAGGGGGACTAGCGGGAGAAATACCCTACAATGAGCAGTTCTTC. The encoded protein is CASSQGGLAGEIPYNEQFF.

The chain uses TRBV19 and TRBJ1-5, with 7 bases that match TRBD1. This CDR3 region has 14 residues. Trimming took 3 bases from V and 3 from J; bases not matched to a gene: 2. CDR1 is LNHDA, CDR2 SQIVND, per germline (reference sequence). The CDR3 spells CASSIDRANQPQHF. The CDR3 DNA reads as TGTGCCAGTAGTATCGACAGGGCCAATCAGCCCCAGCATTTT.

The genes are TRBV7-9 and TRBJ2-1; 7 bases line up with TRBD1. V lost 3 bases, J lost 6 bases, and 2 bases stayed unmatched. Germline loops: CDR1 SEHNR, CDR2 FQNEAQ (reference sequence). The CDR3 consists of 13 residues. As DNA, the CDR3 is TGTGCCAGCAGCTTGACAGGGCTCAATGAGCAGTTCTTC. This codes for CASSLTGLNEQFF.

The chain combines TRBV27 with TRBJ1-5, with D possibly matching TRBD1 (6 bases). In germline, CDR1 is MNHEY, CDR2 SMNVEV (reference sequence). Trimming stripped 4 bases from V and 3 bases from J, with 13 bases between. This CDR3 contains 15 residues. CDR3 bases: TGTGCCAGCAGTTGGACTGGGGGACACAATCAGCCCCAGCATTTT. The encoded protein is CASSWTGGHNQPQHF.

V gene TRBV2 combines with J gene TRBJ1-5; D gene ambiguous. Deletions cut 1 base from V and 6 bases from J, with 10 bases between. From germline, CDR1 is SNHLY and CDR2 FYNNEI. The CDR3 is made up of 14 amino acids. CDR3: CASSEDYVAQPQHF. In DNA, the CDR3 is TGTGCCAGCAGTGAAGACTATGTGGCTCAGCCCCAGCATTTT.

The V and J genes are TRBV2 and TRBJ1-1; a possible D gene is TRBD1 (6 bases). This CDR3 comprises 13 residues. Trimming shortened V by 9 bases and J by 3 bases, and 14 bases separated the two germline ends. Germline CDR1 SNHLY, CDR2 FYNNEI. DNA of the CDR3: TGTGCCAGTACACAAACAGGGTACACTGAAGCTTTCTTT. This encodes CASTQTGYTEAFF. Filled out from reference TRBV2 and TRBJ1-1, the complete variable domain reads EPEVTQTPSHQVTQMGQEVILRCVPISNHLYFYWYRQILGQKVEFLVSFYNNEISEKSEIFDDQFSVERPDGSNFTLKIRSTKLEDSAMYFCASTQTGYTEAFFGQGTRLTVV.

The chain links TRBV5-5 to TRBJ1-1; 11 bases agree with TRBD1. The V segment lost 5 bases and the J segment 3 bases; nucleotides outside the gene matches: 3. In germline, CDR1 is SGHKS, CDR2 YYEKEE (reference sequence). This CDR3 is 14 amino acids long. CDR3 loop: CASSRDRGYTEAFF. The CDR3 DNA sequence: TGTGCCAGCAGTCGGGACAGGGGGTACACTGAAGCTTTCTTT.

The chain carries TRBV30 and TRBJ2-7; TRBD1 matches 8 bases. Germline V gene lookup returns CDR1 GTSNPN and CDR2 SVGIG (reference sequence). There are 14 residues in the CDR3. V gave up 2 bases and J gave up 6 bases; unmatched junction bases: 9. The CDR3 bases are TGTGCCTGGAGTAGAGACAGGGGTGGGGGCGAGCAGTACTTC. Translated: CAWSRDRGGGEQYF.